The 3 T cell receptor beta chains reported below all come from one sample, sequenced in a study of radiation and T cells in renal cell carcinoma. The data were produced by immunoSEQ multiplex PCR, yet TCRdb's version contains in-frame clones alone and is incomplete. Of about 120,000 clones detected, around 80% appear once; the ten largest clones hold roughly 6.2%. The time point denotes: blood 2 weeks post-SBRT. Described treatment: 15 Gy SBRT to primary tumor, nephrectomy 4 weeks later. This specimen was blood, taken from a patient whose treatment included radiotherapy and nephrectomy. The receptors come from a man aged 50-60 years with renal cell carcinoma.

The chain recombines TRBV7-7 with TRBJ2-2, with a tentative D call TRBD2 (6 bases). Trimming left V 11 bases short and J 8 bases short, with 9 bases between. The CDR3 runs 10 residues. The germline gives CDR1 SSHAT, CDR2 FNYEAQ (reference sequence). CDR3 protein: CAAGGGELFF. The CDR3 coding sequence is TGTGCCGCTGGAGGGGGGGAGCTGTTTTTT.

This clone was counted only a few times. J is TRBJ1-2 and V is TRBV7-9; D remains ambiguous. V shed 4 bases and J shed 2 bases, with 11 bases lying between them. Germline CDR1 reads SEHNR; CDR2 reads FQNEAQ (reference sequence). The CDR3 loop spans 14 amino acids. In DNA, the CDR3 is TGTGCCAGCAGCTCTAAGTTCCAAAACTATGGCTACACCTTC. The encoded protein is CASSSKFQNYGYTF. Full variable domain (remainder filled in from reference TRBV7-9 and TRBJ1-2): DTGVSQNPRHKITKRGQNVTFRCDPISEHNRLYWYRQTLGQGPEFLTYFQNEAQLEKSRLLSDRFSAERPKGSFSTLEIQRTEQGDSAMYLCASSSKFQNYGYTFGSGTRLTVV.

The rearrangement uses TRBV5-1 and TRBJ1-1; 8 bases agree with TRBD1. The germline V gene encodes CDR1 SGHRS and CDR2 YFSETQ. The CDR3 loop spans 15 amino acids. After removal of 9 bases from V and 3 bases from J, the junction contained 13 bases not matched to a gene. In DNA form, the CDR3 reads TGCGCCACAGGAACCGGGACAGGTGAGGACACTGAAGCTTTCTTT. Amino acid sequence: CATGTGTGEDTEAFF. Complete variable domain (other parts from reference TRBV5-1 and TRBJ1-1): KAGVTQTPRYLIKTRGQQVTLSCSPISGHRSVSWYQQTPGQGLQFLFEYFSETQRNKGNFPGRFSGRQFSNSRSEMNVSTLELGDSALYLCATGTGTGEDTEAFFGQGTRLTVV.